Each of the 3 T cell receptor beta chains below was sequenced from the same sample in a study of Ad26.COV2.S vaccination and SARS-CoV-2 variants. Sample treatment: around 19 received Ad26.COV2.S at low or high dose, single or two shots; about 5 received placebo; per-sample allocation not given. The samples date from day 63 after the first vaccine or placebo injection. Clones were sequenced by immunoSEQ multiplex PCR, and TCRdb holds only the in-frame ones, with some missing. The sample lists around 300,000 clones, 75% to 90% occurring once. This material consisted of peripheral blood, taken in a trial of Ad26.COV2.S vaccine versus placebo. The receptors were sampled from a person aged 18-65 years who received the Ad26.COV2.S COVID-19 vaccine or a placebo.

The CDR3 protein is CASSRGGGESSYEQYF. Here the CDR3 DNA reads TGTGCCAGCAGCCGTGGCGGGGGAGAGTCCTCCTACGAGCAGTACTTC. The rearrangement links TRBV4-2 to TRBJ2-7; 7 nucleotides match TRBD2. The CDR3 contains 16 residues. Losses at the gene ends were 4 bases for V and 0 bases for J; bases not matched to a gene: 9. In germline, CDR1 is LGHNA, CDR2 YNFKEQ.

The chain links TRBV28 to TRBJ2-7; 7 bases line up with TRBD1. Germline lookup yields CDR1 MDHEN and CDR2 SYDVKM. This CDR3 is built from 15 residues. Germline trimming cut 7 bases from V and 5 bases from J; bases unmatched to any gene: 14. CDR3 sequence (DNA): TGTGCCAGCAAAGGGACAGCCTTTCTCAGGGACGAGCAGTACTTC. This encodes CASKGTAFLRDEQYF.

The chain is built from TRBV2 and TRBJ1-4, with D perhaps matching TRBD1 (5 bases). CDR1 is SNHLY and CDR2 is FYNNEI in the germline V gene. The CDR3 has 14 amino acids. The V and J ends lost 4 bases and 8 bases respectively, with 14 bases between them. CDR3 coding DNA: TGTGCCAGCAGTGCGGGGGGAATAGGGGAAAAACTGTTTTTT. Its protein is CASSAGGIGEKLFF.